This TCR beta chain was sequenced for a study of blood T cell repertoires in COVID-19. Study-level background: Samples came from the United States, Italy and Spain, spanning acute and convalescent COVID-19.

In the original analysis: Reference gene primers were amplified, and this amplification served to estimate nucleated cell counts. Data came from immunoSEQ multiplex PCR; TCRdb stores just in-frame clones and leaves some out. Clone size and the V and J calls come from that table; the DNA yielded D and trimming. The repertoire holds under 300,000 clones, with around 86% as singletons. The V and J ends lost 6 bases and 4 bases, in that order; junction bases with no gene match: 1. The V gene's germline CDR1 is MDHEN and CDR2 SYDVKM. This CDR3 contains 12 residues. The sample consisted of peripheral blood. The TCR was taken from a man at least 80 years old with acute or convalescent COVID-19. V gene TRBV28 combines with J gene TRBJ1-2; 8 bases match TRBD1. CDR3 amino acids: CASSQGAYGYTF. CDR3 coding DNA: TGTGCCAGCAGCCAGGGGGCCTATGGCTACACCTTC.